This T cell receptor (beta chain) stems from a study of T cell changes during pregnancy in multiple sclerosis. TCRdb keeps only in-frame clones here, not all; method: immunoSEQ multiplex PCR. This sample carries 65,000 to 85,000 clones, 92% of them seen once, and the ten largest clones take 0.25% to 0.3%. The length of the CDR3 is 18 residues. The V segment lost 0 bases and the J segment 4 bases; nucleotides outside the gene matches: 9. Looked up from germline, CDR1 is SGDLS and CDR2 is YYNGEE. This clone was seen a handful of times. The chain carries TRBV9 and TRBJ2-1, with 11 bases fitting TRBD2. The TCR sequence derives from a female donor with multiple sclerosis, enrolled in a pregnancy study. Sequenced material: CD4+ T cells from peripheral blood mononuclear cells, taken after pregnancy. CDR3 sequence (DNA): TGTGCCAGCAGCGTAGCTCGGGGTAGCGGGAGGGGATACAATGAGCAGTTCTTC. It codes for CASSVARGSGRGYNEQFF. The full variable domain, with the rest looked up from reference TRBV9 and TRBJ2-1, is DSGVTQTPKHLITATGQRVTLRCSPRSGDLSVYWYQQSLDQGLQFLIQYYNGEERAKGNILERFSAQQFPDLHSELNLSSLELGDSALYFCASSVARGSGRGYNEQFFGPGTRLTVL.